The 22 T cell receptor beta chains reported below all come from one sample, sequenced in a study of T cells in Graves' hyperthyroidism and ophthalmopathy. TCR beta CDR3 regions were amplified from RNA. The primer set for the first-round RT-PCR of the TCR CDR3 was HTBI. Each CDR3 protein is one row after TCRdb ran MiXCR on the multiplex PCR reads. The repertoire holds about 560,000 distinct CDR3 sequences, roughly a sixth seen once, with 15% to 20% in the top ten. Sequencing input: blood. Receptor source: a woman under 30 with Graves' hyperthyroidism.

This clonotype was observed a handful of times. V and J are TRBV19 and TRBJ2-3, with D possibly TRBD2 on 7 matching bases. The CDR3 is 14 amino acids. V lost 3 bases and J lost 5, with 12 bases in between. Germline CDR1 reads LNHDA; CDR2 reads SQIVND (reference sequence). CDR3 protein: CASSIGGGGDTQYF. DNA for the CDR3: TGTGCCAGTAGTATTGGGGGAGGGGGAGATACGCAGTATTTT.

V gene TRBV24-1 combines with J gene TRBJ2-1; D possibly corresponds to TRBD2 (5 bases). The CDR3 sequence is 13 residues long. The V and J ends lost 3 bases and 12 bases respectively, with 14 bases between them. CDR1 is KGHDR and CDR2 is SFDVKD in the germline V gene. The CDR3: CATSDGPQEGQFF. CDR3 in DNA: TGTGCCACCAGTGATGGGCCGCAAGAGGGGCAGTTCTTC.

This clonotype was counted only a few times. The rearrangement uses TRBV20-1 and TRBJ2-7; TRBD2 aligns across 11 bases. Trimming removed 1 base from V and 3 bases from J; junction bases left unmatched: 11. The CDR3 is 17 residues long. CDR1 is DFQATT, CDR2 SNEGSKA, per germline (reference sequence). The CDR3 spells CSARAPDLLAGDYEQYF. For the CDR3, the DNA is TGCAGTGCTAGAGCGCCAGACTTACTAGCGGGGGACTACGAGCAGTACTTC.

V and J are TRBV28 and TRBJ1-4; maybe TRBD1 (6 bases). This CDR3 contains 14 residues. Trimming pared 7 bases from V and 8 bases from J, leaving 17 bases between. CDR1 is MDHEN and CDR2 is SYDVKM in the germline V gene. The CDR3, as DNA: TGTGCCAGCACCCTGGGGGGCATCAGCGAAAAACTGTTTTTT. Amino acid sequence: CASTLGGISEKLFF.

This clonotype was seen many times. The chain is built from TRBV12-3 or TRBV12-4 and TRBJ1-5, with 7 bases aligning to TRBD1. There are 15 residues in the CDR3. Trimming took 6 bases from V and 7 from J; bases not matched to a gene: 12. The CDR3 region is CASRLTGYSGQPQHF. CDR3 bases: TGTGCCAGCAGACTGACAGGGTACTCCGGGCAGCCCCAGCATTTT.

This clonotype has a count of ten or more. The chain couples TRBV20-1 to TRBJ2-7, with D perhaps TRBD1 or TRBD2 (5 bases each). Between the trimmed V and J ends, which lost 4 bases and 2 bases, there was a span of 12 bases. The CDR3 loop spans 13 amino acids. The germline V gene encodes CDR1 DFQATT and CDR2 SNEGSKA (reference sequence). CDR3 in DNA: TGCAGTGCTAACTGGGACGGCACCTACGAGCAGTACTTC. Its protein is CSANWDGTYEQYF.

The CDR3 DNA sequence: TGTGCCAGCAGACTACAGGGCATACAAGAGACCCAGTACTTC. Protein: CASRLQGIQETQYF. This chain connects TRBV28 to TRBJ2-5, with D possibly being TRBD1 (6 bases). CDR3 length equals 14 residues. V was shortened by 6 bases and J by 2 bases, with 13 bases between the two germline ends. Germline-derived CDR1 and CDR2 are MDHEN and SYDVKM.

Many counts were recorded for this clonotype. The chain is built from TRBV2 and TRBJ1-1; possibly TRBD1 for D (6 bases). The germline V gene has CDR1 SNHLY and CDR2 FYNNEI. This CDR3 has 16 amino acids. V was cut by 0 bases and J by 4 bases, with 15 bases left in between. CDR3 protein: CASSEALGRGFTEAFF. For the CDR3, the DNA is TGTGCCAGCAGTGAAGCGTTGGGCAGGGGTTTCACTGAAGCTTTCTTT.

Turning to this clonotype: A much larger clone sits a single nucleotide away, making a read error possible. The J gene is TRBJ2-1, the V gene TRBV12-3 or TRBV12-4, with 9 bases aligning to TRBD2. This CDR3 comprises 20 residues. The CDR3 is CASSSSQGMAGGWLYNEQLF. The CDR3 DNA reads as TGTGCCAGCAGTTCCTCTCAGGGGATGGCGGGAGGGTGGCTCTACAATGAGCAGCTCTTC.

This clonotype was detected ten times or more. The chain links TRBV28 to TRBJ1-1, with D possibly TRBD1 on 5 matching bases. The V gene lost 11 bases and the J gene lost 1 base, with 23 bases spanning the gap. Germline CDR1 MDHEN, CDR2 SYDVKM. The CDR3 consists of 16 residues. In DNA form, the CDR3 reads TGTGCCGCGGACGGACACATCCGACTCAAGAACACTGAAGCTTTCTTT. Its translation is CAADGHIRLKNTEAFF.

DNA for the CDR3: TGCAGCCTGGCGAAAGCGGGGGGTCTACCGTATCAAGAGACCCAGTACTTC. It specifies CSLAKAGGLPYQETQYF. The chain is built from TRBV20-1 and TRBJ2-5; 9 bases fit TRBD2. Germline CDR1 and CDR2: DFQATT and SNEGSKA (reference sequence). The CDR3 has 17 amino acids.

The V and J genes are TRBV14 and TRBJ2-6; D is undetermined. Germline CDR1 is SGHDN and CDR2 is FVKESK. CDR3 length equals 14 residues. Trimming removed 8 bases from V and 2 bases from J, with 10 bases in between. CDR3: CASQKRTGANVLTF. CDR3 DNA: TGTGCCAGCCAAAAGAGGACTGGGGCCAACGTCCTGACTTTC.

This clonotype was picked up a small number of times. This chain joins TRBV15 and TRBJ2-7; D tentatively fits TRBD1 or TRBD2 (5 bases each). Looked up from germline, CDR1 is LNHNV and CDR2 is YYDKDF (reference sequence). V was clipped by 6 bases and J by 0 bases, with 12 bases between them. CDR3 length: 14 residues. The CDR3 sequence: CATSTRGLSYEQYF. CDR3 coding DNA: TGTGCCACCAGTACCCGGGGCCTCTCCTACGAGCAGTACTTC.

This clonotype was detected many times. The chain recombines TRBV5-6 with TRBJ2-1; TRBD1 aligns across 11 bases. CDR1 and CDR2 from the germline V gene are SGHDT and YYEEEE. The CDR3 has 14 residues. The V and J ends lost 4 bases and 8 bases, in that order; junction bases with no gene match: 5. The CDR3 spells CASSPGQGGYEQFF. In nucleotides, the CDR3 is TGTGCCAGCAGCCCGGGACAGGGGGGCTATGAGCAGTTCTTC.

The V call is TRBV24-1, the J call TRBJ2-3, with D unresolved. This CDR3 is built from 12 residues. Germline lookup yields CDR1 KGHDR and CDR2 SFDVKD. Trimming shortened V by 4 bases and J by 5 bases, and 6 bases separated the two germline ends. The CDR3 loop is CATSEGIDTQYF. CDR3 coding DNA: TGTGCCACCAGTGAGGGGATAGATACGCAGTATTTT.

The chain has TRBV24-1 and TRBJ1-5, with a weak D call TRBD1 (6 bases). Trimming left V 10 bases short and J 4 bases short, with 43 bases between. This CDR3 has 23 residues. Germline assignment: CDR1 KGHDR and CDR2 SFDVKD. The DNA for the CDR3 is TGTGCCACGTATACCAGAAGAGGCCTCGTCGTTTTTATGGGGGGCGAAGGGAATCAGCCCCAGCATTTT. The encoded protein is CATYTRRGLVVFMGGEGNQPQHF.

This clonotype was seen repeatedly, ten times or more. The chain couples TRBV28 to TRBJ2-1; D not resolved. Looked up from germline, CDR1 is MDHEN and CDR2 is SYDVKM. This CDR3 region has 13 residues. V lost 6 bases and J lost 2, with 8 bases in between. The CDR3 is CASSRRPYNEQFF. DNA of the CDR3: TGTGCCAGCAGCCGAAGACCCTACAATGAGCAGTTCTTC. Variable domain in full (rest from reference TRBV28 and TRBJ2-1): DVKVTQSSRYLVKRTGEKVFLECVQDMDHENMFWYRQDPGLGLRLIYFSYDVKMKEKGDIPEGYSVSREKKERFSLILESASTNQTSMYLCASSRRPYNEQFFGPGTRLTVL.

This clonotype was seen more than once but under ten times. One junction end does not reproduce the germline sequence, and a read error may be involved. CDR3 sequence reads: CASSPGTGNTIYF. The CDR3 DNA sequence: TGTGCCAGCAGCCCGGGAACTGGCAACACCATATATTTT. The chain uses TRBV7-6 and TRBJ1-3; D remains ambiguous. From germline, CDR1 is SGHVS and CDR2 FNYEAQ. The CDR3 sequence is 13 residues long. Variable domain in full (rest from reference TRBV7-6 and TRBJ1-3): GAGVSQSPRYKVTKRGQDVALRCDPISGHVSLYWYRQALGQGPEFLTYFNYEAQQDKSGLPNDRFSAERPEGSISTLTIQRTEQRDSAMYRCASSPGTGNTIYFGEGSWLTVV.

This clonotype was recorded many times. The chain recombines TRBV7-2 with TRBJ2-7; D call uncertain. V lost 1 base and J 3 bases, leaving 13 bases between the germline ends. CDR1 SGHTA and CDR2 FQGNSA come from the germline V gene. The CDR3 consists of 15 residues. The CDR3 sequence: CASSLGTAVVYEQYF. The DNA for the CDR3 is TGTGCCAGCAGCTTAGGAACAGCCGTGGTCTACGAGCAGTACTTC.

The chain combines TRBV7-9 with TRBJ2-1; 13 bases line up with TRBD2. Germline V CDR1 and CDR2: SEHNR, FQNEAQ (reference sequence). This CDR3 region has 17 residues. J lost 4 bases, V lost 6 bases, and 9 bases had no gene match. The CDR3 DNA follows: TGTGCCAGCAGTTACCCCGGACTAGCGGGAGTTTACAATGAGCAGTTCTTC. It translates to CASSYPGLAGVYNEQFF.

This clonotype was observed at least ten times. The chain links TRBV15 to TRBJ1-1; D uncertain. V lost 1 base to trimming and J lost 4 bases, with 16 bases between them. The CDR3 totals 16 residues. Germline CDR1 and CDR2: LNHNV and YYDKDF (reference sequence). The CDR3, as DNA: TGTGCCACCAGCAGAGGTCCCCTGGGAGGGTTCACTGAAGCTTTCTTT. It specifies CATSRGPLGGFTEAFF.

The gene calls are TRBV4-2 and TRBJ2-3; 9 bases are shared with TRBD2. Unmatched junction bases numbered 9, after V lost 0 bases and J lost 5 bases. The length of the CDR3 is 17 residues. CDR1 and CDR2 from the germline V gene are LGHNA and YNFKEQ. Here the CDR3 reads CASSQELRGGIGDTQYF. CDR3 nucleotide sequence: TGTGCCAGCAGCCAAGAGTTGCGGGGGGGAATCGGAGATACGCAGTATTTT.